A single sample is the source of the 23 T cell receptor beta chains below, sequenced in a study of control samples from healthy donors and cancer patients. The table came from immunoSEQ multiplex PCR; TCRdb's copy has only in-frame clones and leaves some out. The sample lists 150,000 or so clones; just over 90% were seen once. The sequenced sample was blood. These receptor sequences come from a woman aged 55 to 70 in good health.

The chain is built from TRBV6-5 and TRBJ1-4; the D gene is possibly TRBD1 (5 bases). The V gene's germline CDR1 is MNHEY and CDR2 SVGAGI. The CDR3 length is 15 residues. Trimming took off 6 bases at V and 3 bases at J, with 14 bases between the two ends. CDR3 residues: CASRRLGGANEKLFF. Written as DNA, the CDR3 is TGTGCCAGCAGACGTCTGGGGGGGGCTAATGAAAAACTGTTTTTT.

This chain joins TRBV7-9 and TRBJ2-5; TRBD2 matches 9 bases. V gave up 1 base and J gave up 4 bases; unmatched junction bases: 7. Germline V gives CDR1 SEHNR, CDR2 FQNEAQ (reference sequence). This CDR3 comprises 16 residues. The CDR3 spells CASSLGAGGLGETQYF. CDR3 coding DNA: TGTGCCAGCAGCTTAGGAGCGGGGGGTCTGGGAGAGACCCAGTACTTC. The full variable domain, rest sourced from reference TRBV7-9 and TRBJ2-5, is DTGVSQNPRHKITKRGQNVTFRCDPISEHNRLYWYRQTLGQGPEFLTYFQNEAQLEKSRLLSDRFSAERPKGSFSTLEIQRTEQGDSAMYLCASSLGAGGLGETQYFGPGTRLLVL.

This clone was picked up one time. The CDR3 protein is CASSHRGLVPYEQYF. The CDR3 bases are TGTGCCAGTAGTCATCGGGGTTTGGTCCCCTACGAGCAGTACTTC. The chain recombines TRBV19 with TRBJ2-7; a possible D gene is TRBD2 (5 bases). The length of the CDR3 is 15 residues. CDR1 and CDR2 from the germline V gene are LNHDA and SQIVND (reference sequence). With 5 bases removed from V and 2 bases from J, the gap between germline ends came to 16 bases.

The CDR3, as DNA: TGTGCCAGTAGTCCCCAGGCAGCTAACTATGGCTACACCTTC. Its protein is CASSPQAANYGYTF. This chain links TRBV19 with TRBJ1-2; no reliable D call. Looked up from germline, CDR1 is LNHDA and CDR2 is SQIVND (reference sequence). This CDR3 has 14 residues. Trimming removed 5 bases from V and 0 bases from J, with 10 bases in between.

The rearrangement links TRBV18 to TRBJ1-2, with 8 bases aligning to TRBD1. There are 15 residues in the CDR3. In germline, CDR1 is KGHSH, CDR2 LQKENI. Trimming at V came to 5 bases and at J to 3 bases, leaving 8 bases not matched to a gene. The CDR3, as DNA: TGTGCCAGCTCAACTGGACAGGGTAGATACTATGGCTACACCTTC. Residues: CASSTGQGRYYGYTF.

The genes are TRBV27 and TRBJ2-1, with D tentatively TRBD1 (5 bases). V was clipped by 3 bases and J by 4 bases, with 13 bases between them. The CDR3 runs 15 residues. The V gene's germline CDR1 is MNHEY and CDR2 SMNVEV (reference sequence). Written as DNA, the CDR3 is TGTGCCAGCAGTTTTTCAGGGTTTTCGTACAATGAGCAGTTCTTC. This sequence encodes CASSFSGFSYNEQFF.

The rearrangement joins TRBV15 to TRBJ1-2, with D tentatively TRBD1 (5 bases). The germline V gene encodes CDR1 LNHNV and CDR2 YYDKDF (reference sequence). The CDR3 contains 14 residues. The V end lost 0 bases, the J end lost 2 bases, and 7 bases lay between the germline ends. CDR3 sequence (DNA): TGTGCCACCAGCAGAGAGGGGGGAAACTATGGCTACACCTTC. Translation gives CATSREGGNYGYTF.

This chain joins TRBV5-6 and TRBJ1-5, with a possible D match to TRBD1 (5 bases). CDR1 and CDR2 from the germline V gene are SGHDT and YYEEEE. The CDR3 totals 14 residues. V lost 3 bases, J lost 5 bases, and 12 bases lay in between. For the CDR3, the DNA is TGTGCCAGCAGCTCGAAGGGGAGGGATCAGCCCCAGCATTTT. The encoded protein is CASSSKGRDQPQHF.

V gene TRBV6-6 combines with J gene TRBJ1-5; possibly TRBD1 for D (6 bases). Germline V gives CDR1 MNHNY, CDR2 SVGAGI (reference sequence). Trimming removed 6 bases at V and 6 bases at J, with 15 bases between. This CDR3 region has 14 residues. The CDR3 loop reads CASRSRGSGQPQHF. The CDR3 DNA reads as TGTGCCAGCAGGAGCAGGGGATCGGGTCAGCCCCAGCATTTT.

The chain combines TRBV7-2 with TRBJ1-2; no clear D. The V gene's germline CDR1 is SGHTA and CDR2 FQGNSA. The CDR3 is 13 residues long. Trimming pared 0 bases from V and 5 bases from J, leaving 7 bases between. CDR3 DNA sequence: TGTGCCAGCAGCTTAGCAGGGAGGTATGGCTACACCTTC. Protein: CASSLAGRYGYTF. The full variable domain, completed using reference TRBV7-2 and TRBJ1-2, is GAGVSQSPSNKVTEKGKDVELRCDPISGHTALYWYRQSLGQGLEFLIYFQGNSAPDKSGLPSDRFSAERTGGSVSTLTIQRTQQEDSAVYLCASSLAGRYGYTFGSGTRLTVV.

J is TRBJ2-7 and V is TRBV4-3, with D perhaps TRBD2 (6 bases). V was clipped by 0 bases and J by 0 bases, with 18 bases between them. The CDR3 has 18 amino acids. Per the germline V gene, CDR1 is LGHNA and CDR2 is YSLEER. CDR3 amino acids: CASSQEKNGGRSSYEQYF. In nucleotides, the CDR3 is TGCGCCAGCAGCCAAGAGAAAAATGGGGGGAGGAGCTCCTACGAGCAGTACTTC.

This chain joins TRBV6-6 and TRBJ2-3; 8 bases line up with TRBD2. This CDR3 region has 15 residues. Germline lookup yields CDR1 MNHNY and CDR2 SVGAGI (reference sequence). Trimming cost V 5 bases and J 2 bases; bases outside gene matches: 6. DNA for the CDR3: TGTGCCAGCAGTAACATAGCGGGGTACACAGATACGCAGTATTTT. This gives the protein CASSNIAGYTDTQYF.

This chain links TRBV27 with TRBJ1-2; 7 bases match TRBD1. The CDR3 loop spans 16 amino acids. V lost 4 bases to trimming and J lost 6 bases; unmatched junction nucleotides: 14. The germline V gene encodes CDR1 MNHEY and CDR2 SMNVEV (reference sequence). CDR3 DNA: TGTGCCAGCAGTTCAGATAACAGGGGAAGGGGCCATGGCTACACCTTC. Translating it yields CASSSDNRGRGHGYTF.

The count of this clone is one. This CDR3 is CASSPPGGQADEAFF. DNA for the CDR3: TGCGCCAGCAGCCCCCCAGGGGGACAGGCAGATGAAGCTTTCTTT. V and J are TRBV5-1 and TRBJ1-1; 8 nucleotides agree with TRBD1. J lost 7 bases, V lost 4 bases, and 12 bases had no gene match. CDR1 and CDR2 (germline): SGHRS, YFSETQ. The CDR3 covers 15 residues.

The J gene is TRBJ1-1, the V gene TRBV4-1; no clear D. V shed 4 bases and J shed 1 base, with 7 bases lying between them. The CDR3 is 13 residues long. The V gene's germline CDR1 is MGHRA and CDR2 YSYEKL. The CDR3 loop is CASSPRENTEAFF. CDR3 in DNA: TGCGCCAGCAGCCCCCGGGAGAACACTGAAGCTTTCTTT.

A remark on this clone: Other DNA sequences in this sample translate to the same CDR3. The V gene is TRBV3-1 (or the pseudogene TRBV3-2), the J gene TRBJ2-1; the D gene is possibly TRBD2 (5 bases). The germline V gene encodes CDR1 LGHDT and CDR2 YNNKEL (reference sequence). The V end was cut by 0 bases, the J end by 4 bases, with 13 bases between. The CDR3 is made up of 16 amino acids. CDR3 residues: CASSQDHGVGYNEQFF. The CDR3 nucleotides read TGTGCCAGCAGCCAAGATCACGGGGTGGGGTACAATGAGCAGTTCTTC.

This clone appeared a few times. The chain uses TRBV5-1 and TRBJ2-2; D is possibly TRBD1 (5 bases). The CDR3 covers 14 residues. In germline, CDR1 is SGHRS, CDR2 YFSETQ. Trimming cost V 2 bases and J 6 bases, with 11 bases left between them. The CDR3 spells CASSLMTAAGELFF. In DNA, the CDR3 is TGCGCCAGCAGCTTAATGACAGCCGCCGGGGAGCTGTTTTTT. The full variable domain, rest sourced from reference TRBV5-1 and TRBJ2-2, is KAGVTQTPRYLIKTRGQQVTLSCSPISGHRSVSWYQQTPGQGLQFLFEYFSETQRNKGNFPGRFSGRQFSNSRSEMNVSTLELGDSALYLCASSLMTAAGELFFGEGSRLTVL.

The chain is built from TRBV18 and TRBJ1-1; 8 bases align to TRBD1. J lost 4 bases, V lost 3 bases, and 10 bases had no gene match. CDR1 and CDR2 from the germline V gene are KGHSH and LQKENI. CDR3 length equals 16 residues. Here the CDR3 reads CASSPSGGKSSTEAFF. CDR3 coding DNA: TGTGCCAGCTCACCTTCAGGGGGCAAGTCGAGCACTGAAGCTTTCTTT.

This chain links TRBV12-5 with TRBJ2-7, with D possibly matching TRBD1 (6 bases). Per the germline V gene, CDR1 is LGHNT and CDR2 is FRNRAP. This CDR3 comprises 17 residues. Trimming removed 2 bases at V and 0 bases at J, with 17 bases between. The CDR3 nucleotides are TGTGCTAGTGGTTTGAGCACAGGGAGCCCGAGCTCCTACGAGCAGTACTTC. The encoded protein is CASGLSTGSPSSYEQYF.

The sample holds one count of this clone. The chain links TRBV6-6 to TRBJ2-3; D call uncertain. Germline CDR1 reads MNHNY; CDR2 reads SVGAGI (reference sequence). CDR3 length equals 12 residues. V lost 5 bases and J 2 bases, leaving 5 bases between the germline ends. The CDR3 sequence is CASSMTTDTQYF. The CDR3, as DNA: TGTGCCAGCAGTATGACCACAGATACGCAGTATTTT.

The rearrangement joins TRBV19 to TRBJ1-2, with a tentative D call TRBD1 (5 bases). Trimming took off 5 bases at V and 3 bases at J, with 16 bases between the two ends. The CDR3 has 15 amino acids. Germline CDR1 reads LNHDA; CDR2 reads SQIVND (reference sequence). CDR3 amino acids: CASSRGQGLDYGYTF. In DNA form, the CDR3 reads TGTGCCAGTAGTCGGGGCCAGGGATTGGACTATGGCTACACCTTC.

The chain has TRBV5-1 and TRBJ2-7; no definite D call. The CDR3 is 14 amino acids. The germline CDR1 and CDR2 sequences are SGHRS and YFSETQ. V gave up 6 bases and J gave up 1 base, with 14 bases separating them. CDR3 bases: TGCGCCAGCACAAGGTCGGACGGTTCCTACGAGCAGTACTTC. It yields the protein CASTRSDGSYEQYF.

The chain combines TRBV5-1 with TRBJ1-1; D not resolved. Trimming removed 0 bases from V and 8 bases from J, with 8 bases in between. This CDR3 is built from 12 residues. Germline-derived CDR1 and CDR2 are SGHRS and YFSETQ. The CDR3 loop is CASSLAGNEAFF. The CDR3 nucleotides are TGCGCCAGCAGCTTGGCGGGTAACGAAGCTTTCTTT.